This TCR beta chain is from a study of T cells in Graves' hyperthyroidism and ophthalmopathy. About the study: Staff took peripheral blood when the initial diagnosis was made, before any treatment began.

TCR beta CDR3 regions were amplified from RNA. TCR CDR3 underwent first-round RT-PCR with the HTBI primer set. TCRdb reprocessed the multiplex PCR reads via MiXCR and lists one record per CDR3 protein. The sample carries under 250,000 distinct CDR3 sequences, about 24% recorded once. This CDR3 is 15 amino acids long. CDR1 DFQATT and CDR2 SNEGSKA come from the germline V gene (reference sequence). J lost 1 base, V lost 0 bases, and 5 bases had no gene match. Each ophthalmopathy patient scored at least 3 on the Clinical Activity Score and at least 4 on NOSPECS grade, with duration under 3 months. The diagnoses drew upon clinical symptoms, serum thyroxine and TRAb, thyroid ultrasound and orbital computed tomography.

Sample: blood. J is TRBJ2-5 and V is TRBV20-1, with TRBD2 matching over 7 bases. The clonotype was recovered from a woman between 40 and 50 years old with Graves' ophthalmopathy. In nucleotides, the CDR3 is TGCAGTGCTAGAGAGCCTAGCGGTGTCCAAGAGACCCAGTACTTC. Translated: CSAREPSGVQETQYF.